The rows below give T cell receptor beta chains drawn from one sample of a study of glioma-infiltrating T cells. One entry per CDR3 protein, called by TCRdb with MiXCR from the multiplex PCR reads. The sample has more than 300,000 distinct CDR3 sequences; roughly two fifths are singletons. The sequenced sample was glioma tissue, nonneoplastic brain tissue, or PBMCs (not recorded which). The source of these receptors is a human donor with low-grade glioma or glioblastoma, undergoing nonglioma brain surgery, or in good health (not recorded which). The CDR3 runs from the conserved cysteine through the conserved F or W. Fields, in order: D gene, V gene, clone size, J gene, CDR3 DNA, CDR3 protein. D genes are given only for firm matches. Clone size is stated in some rows and not others, as once, few, many or a class when expanded.

>TRBD2|TRBV13|.|TRBJ2-3
TGTGCCAGCAGCCCTCGAGTTGAGGGACTAGCGACTACAGATACGCAGTATTTT
CASSPRVEGLATTDTQYF
>.|TRBV6-1|few|TRBJ2-5
TGTGCCAGCAGCCACGCATCGGGCCAAGAGACCCAGTACTTC
CASSHASGQETQYF
>.|TRBV28|many|TRBJ1-4
TGTGCCAGCAGCACTTCCTGGGGGCCGAACGGAAAACTGTTTTTT
CASSTSWGPNGKLFF
>TRBD2|TRBV6-1|many|TRBJ2-7
TGTGCCAGCAGCCCCGGGGGGTACGAGCAGTACTTC
CASSPGGYEQYF
>TRBD2|TRBV7-2|.|TRBJ2-2
TGTGCCACCAGGCAGGGACTAGCGGGAGGGCCAGGCACCGGGGAGCTGTTTTTT
CATRQGLAGGPGTGELFF
>TRBD1|TRBV6-2/TRBV6-3|many|TRBJ1-2
TGTGCCAGCAACGTGGACAGGGGCAACTATGGCTACACCTTC
CASNVDRGNYGYTF
>.|TRBV6-2/TRBV6-3|.|TRBJ2-2
TGTGCCAGCAGTCCCACCTGGTCCGGGGAGCTGTTTTTT
CASSPTWSGELFF
>.|TRBV6-1|many|TRBJ1-2
TGTGCCAGCCTCGAACCCGGGAGAGACTATGGCTACACCTTC
CASLEPGRDYGYTF
>.|TRBV28|.|TRBJ2-7
TGTGCCAGCAGTACCACTCCGCGAAGGAACGAGCAGTACTTC
CASSTTPRRNEQYF
>.|TRBV6-1|many|TRBJ1-6
TGTGCCAGCAGTGAAGCGCATACAGCGGAGAATTCACCCCTCCACTTT
CASSEAHTAENSPLHF
>TRBD1|TRBV19|.|TRBJ2-7
TGTGCCAGTAGTAAAGGACAGGAGTACGAGCAGTACTTC
CASSKGQEYEQYF
>.|TRBV25-1|few|TRBJ1-1
TGTGCCAGCAGTGAAACTTCTCTGGTAGGGAACATGAACACTGAAGCTTTCTTT
CASSETSLVGNMNTEAFF
>TRBD2|TRBV20-1|once|TRBJ2-2
TGCAGTGCTAGAGATCTGGGACTAGCGGGAGTAACCGGGGAGCTGTTTTTT
CSARDLGLAGVTGELFF
>TRBD1|TRBV10-3|.|TRBJ1-1
TGTGCCATCAGTAGGGACAGGGCAAACACTGAAGCTTTCTTT
CAISRDRANTEAFF
>TRBD2|TRBV20-1|many|TRBJ2-5
TGCAGTGCTAGCGGGAGGAACTGGGAGACCCAGTACTTC
CSASGRNWETQYF
>TRBD2|TRBV6-2/TRBV6-3|few|TRBJ2-7
TGTGCCAGCAAACTAGCGGGAGAGAGAGAGCAGTACTTC
CASKLAGEREQYF
>TRBD1|TRBV6-6|.|TRBJ2-6
TGTGCCAGCAGTTACTCCGGGACAGGGGCCGGGGCCAACGTCCTGGCTTTC
CASSYSGTGAGANVLAF
>.|TRBV18|.|TRBJ1-1
TGTGCCAGCTCACCCCTGGCACCGACCTTGGACACTGAAGCTTTCTTT
CASSPLAPTLDTEAFF
>TRBD1|TRBV10-3|.|TRBJ2-5
TGTGCCATCAGTGAGTCAGGGGGCCGTGAGACCCAGTACTTC
CAISESGGRETQYF
>.|TRBV6-2/TRBV6-3|.|TRBJ2-2
TGTGCCAGCTCACAGACCCACACCGGGGAGCTGTTTTTT
CASSQTHTGELFF
>TRBD2|TRBV28|many|TRBJ2-1
TGTGCCAGCATCTTTAGCGGGAGTTTCAATGAGCAGTTCTTC
CASIFSGSFNEQFF
>.|TRBV28|many|TRBJ1-5
TGTGCCAGCACTCCTAGAGGGGGATACCAGCCCCAGCATTTT
CASTPRGGYQPQHF